A single sample is the source of the 23 T cell receptor beta chains below, sequenced in a study of T cells after yellow fever vaccination. In TCRdb, the 5' RACE reads were re-called with MiXCR into one record per CDR3 protein. The data contain hundreds of thousands of distinct CDR3 sequences, roughly an eighth of them singletons. The sample was CD4+ T cells sorted from PBMCs, taken 15 days after the yellow fever booster vaccination. The receptor source for this set is a man aged 18 to 29 who received the YFV17D yellow fever vaccine.

This chain uses TRBV4-3 with TRBJ2-2, with D perhaps matching TRBD1 or TRBD2 (6 bases each). Trimming took 1 base from V and 7 from J, leaving 13 bases between them. Germline CDR1 and CDR2: LGHNA and YSLEER. The CDR3 spans 15 residues. CDR3 loop: CASSQGGASNGELFF. The CDR3 coding sequence is TGCGCCAGCAGCCAAGGGGGGGCCAGTAACGGGGAGCTGTTTTTT.

The table lists this clonotype with a few counts. The genes are TRBV14 and TRBJ1-2; TRBD1 is a possible D gene (6 bases). The V gene lost 4 bases and the J gene lost 5 bases, with 17 bases spanning the gap. Germline loops: CDR1 SGHDN, CDR2 FVKESK. This CDR3 contains 15 residues. The CDR3 is CASSPSEGGSYGYTF. In DNA form, the CDR3 reads TGTGCCAGCAGCCCATCTGAAGGGGGGTCTTATGGCTACACCTTC. The full variable domain, in which reference TRBV14 and TRBJ1-2 provide the parts outside the CDR3, is EAGVTQFPSHSVIEKGQTVTLRCDPISGHDNLYWYRRVMGKEIKFLLHFVKESKQDESGMPNNRFLAERTGGTYSTLKVQPAELEDSGVYFCASSPSEGGSYGYTFGSGTRLTVV.

At least ten counts were recorded for this clonotype. The chain couples TRBV18 to TRBJ2-5; 7 bases map to TRBD1. With V trimmed by 8 bases and J by 3 bases, 6 bases remained unmatched. Germline CDR1 reads KGHSH; CDR2 reads LQKENI. This CDR3 is 13 amino acids long. The CDR3 loop is CASSPGTEETQYF. The CDR3 bases are TGTGCCAGCAGTCCGGGGACAGAAGAGACCCAGTACTTC.

V usage is TRBV5-5 and J usage is TRBJ2-2, with D possibly matching TRBD1 (5 bases). The CDR3 spans 16 residues. The V and J ends lost 3 bases and 2 bases respectively, with 14 bases between them. Per germline, CDR1 SGHKS and CDR2 YYEKEE (reference sequence). The CDR3 DNA follows: TGTGCCAGCAGCTCAAGGACACCAATTAACACCGGGGAGCTGTTTTTT. Translated: CASSSRTPINTGELFF.

There are a few counts of this clonotype. The rearrangement links TRBV10-3 to TRBJ2-7; tentatively, D is TRBD2 (6 bases). The germline gives CDR1 ENHRY, CDR2 SYGVKD. The CDR3 loop spans 14 amino acids. Trimming removed 0 bases from V and 3 bases from J, with 9 bases in between. The CDR3, as DNA: TGTGCCATCAGTGAGTCCCGCGGGGACTACGAGCAGTACGTC. It encodes CAISESRGDYEQYV.

This clonotype was observed a handful of times. CDR3 loop: CASGVVSQDLRYVGEQYV. The CDR3, as DNA: TGTGCCAGCGGAGTGGTATCCCAGGACCTTCGGTATGTGGGCGAGCAGTACGTC. The chain has TRBV3-2 and TRBJ2-7; the table's D call of TRBD1 was not tested on the DNA. TRBV3-2 is classified as a pseudogene. The length of the CDR3 is 18 residues.

This clonotype came up a few times. This sequence joins TRBV3-1 and TRBJ2-7; 8 nucleotides match TRBD2. Germline V gene lookup returns CDR1 LGHDT and CDR2 YNNKEL (reference sequence). The CDR3 has 13 amino acids. Trimming cost V 0 bases and J 7 bases; bases outside gene matches: 2. CDR3: CASSQDSGGEQYV. The CDR3 DNA is TGTGCCAGCAGCCAAGATTCGGGGGGGGAGCAGTACGTC.

A few counts support this clonotype. This chain connects TRBV9 to TRBJ1-2; D is perhaps TRBD1 (5 bases). CDR3 length: 14 amino acids. V was pared by 7 bases and J by 4 bases, with 17 bases between. Germline V gene sequence: CDR1 SGDLS, CDR2 YYNGEE. CDR3 region: CASDVRGRFYGYTF. The CDR3 DNA sequence: TGTGCCAGCGACGTGAGGGGTCGCTTCTATGGCTACACCTTC.

This clonotype was picked up a small number of times. This chain links TRBV10-3 with TRBJ1-5, with a weak D call TRBD1 (5 bases). V dropped 0 bases and J dropped 6 bases, with 9 bases sitting between them. The germline V gene encodes CDR1 ENHRY and CDR2 SYGVKD. The CDR3 has 14 residues. The CDR3 region is CAISESGGVQPQHF. CDR3 sequence (DNA): TGTGCCATCAGTGAGTCGGGAGGGGTTCAGCCCCAGCATTTT.

The chain has TRBV11-1 and TRBJ2-1; D is ambiguous. Germline loops: CDR1 SGHAT, CDR2 FQDESV (reference sequence). The V end lost 8 bases, the J end lost 5 bases, and 7 bases lay between the germline ends. This CDR3 is 11 amino acids long. Written as DNA, the CDR3 is TGTGCCAGCCTTAAGAACAATGAGCAGTTCTTC. Amino acid sequence: CASLKNNEQFF.

This clonotype turned up a few times. The rearrangement uses TRBV15 and TRBJ1-2, with unresolved D. Germline V lookup: CDR1 LNHNV, CDR2 YYDKDF (reference sequence). The germline V and J ends were trimmed by 0 bases and 0 bases, with 14 bases remaining between them. The CDR3 sequence is 17 residues long. The CDR3 DNA sequence: TGTGCCACCAGCAGAGATAGTGGCGGGGAAGCTAACTATGGCTACACCTTC. Translated: CATSRDSGGEANYGYTF.

This clonotype occurred a few times. V and J are TRBV12-3 or TRBV12-4 and TRBJ1-5; a possible D gene is TRBD1 (5 bases). Trimming removed 5 bases at V and 4 bases at J, with 12 bases between. This CDR3 is 14 amino acids long. CDR3 residues: CASSGGIRNQPQHF. DNA for the CDR3: TGTGCCAGCAGTGGGGGGATTAGGAATCAGCCCCAGCATTTT.

V usage is TRBV7-3 and J usage is TRBJ1-1, with D perhaps matching TRBD1 (6 bases). The CDR3 length is 14 residues. Germline CDR1 reads SGHTA; CDR2 reads FQGTGA. Trimming took off 5 bases at V and 5 bases at J, with 15 bases between the two ends. CDR3 sequence reads: CASSPSGVGTEAFF. CDR3 coding DNA: TGTGCCAGCAGCCCCTCAGGGGTAGGGACTGAAGCTTTCTTT.

The J gene is TRBJ2-3, the V gene TRBV7-2; D remains unclear. The CDR3 is 15 residues long. Germline CDR1 is SGHTA and CDR2 is FQGNSA. V was clipped by 1 base and J by 2 bases, with 10 bases between them. CDR3 loop: CASSLVRAHTDTQYF. The CDR3 bases are TGTGCCAGCAGCTTAGTTCGGGCACACACAGATACGCAGTATTTT. The entire variable domain, with the rest obtained from reference TRBV7-2 and TRBJ2-3, is as follows: GAGVSQSPSNKVTEKGKDVELRCDPISGHTALYWYRQSLGQGLEFLIYFQGNSAPDKSGLPSDRFSAERTGGSVSTLTIQRTQQEDSAVYLCASSLVRAHTDTQYFGPGTRLTVL.

This clonotype has only a few counts. The chain recombines TRBV5-4 with TRBJ1-2; 7 nucleotides line up with TRBD1. The germline CDR1 and CDR2 sequences are SGHNT and YYREEE (reference sequence). Unmatched junction bases numbered 11, after V lost 4 bases and J lost 8 bases. CDR3 size: 14 residues. CDR3 sequence reads: CASSPGTDQGGYTF. Written as DNA, the CDR3 is TGTGCCAGCAGCCCGGGGACAGACCAAGGGGGCTACACCTTC.

The chain employs TRBV5-4 and TRBJ2-3; TRBD1 matches 9 bases. Germline V gene sequence: CDR1 SGHNT, CDR2 YYREEE (reference sequence). V lost 5 bases to trimming and J lost 4 bases; unmatched junction nucleotides: 8. The CDR3 is 15 residues long. The CDR3 sequence: CASSRGQGASDTQYF. As DNA, the CDR3 is TGTGCCAGCAGTCGGGGACAGGGAGCCTCAGATACGCAGTATTTT.

The chain is built from TRBV3-1 and TRBJ1-2, with a weak D call TRBD1 (5 bases). Germline V gives CDR1 LGHDT, CDR2 YNNKEL (reference sequence). V lost 2 bases to trimming and J lost 1 base, with 8 bases between them. The CDR3 sequence is 14 residues long. The CDR3 coding sequence is TGTGCCAGCAGCCAACTACAGGATAACTATGGCTACACCTTC. Its protein is CASSQLQDNYGYTF.

This clonotype was seen a handful of times. This chain joins TRBV20-1 and TRBJ1-5, with a possible D match to TRBD1 (6 bases). The CDR3 runs 16 residues. Germline lookup yields CDR1 DFQATT and CDR2 SNEGSKA (reference sequence). V was trimmed by 0 bases and J by 3 bases, leaving 15 bases between them. The CDR3 nucleotides read TGCAGTGCTAGAGATGATGCGGACAGCTACAATCAGCCCCAGCATTTT. The encoded protein is CSARDDADSYNQPQHF.

A few counts support this clonotype. The chain carries TRBV7-2 and TRBJ2-3, with TRBD2 matching 9 bases. V gave up 3 bases and J gave up 11 bases; unmatched junction bases: 6. Per the germline V gene, CDR1 is SGHTA and CDR2 is FQGNSA. The CDR3 has 13 amino acids. The chain's CDR3 is CASSFWRGGEQYF. The CDR3 coding sequence is TGTGCCAGCAGCTTTTGGCGGGGGGGAGAGCAGTATTTT.

This clonotype came up a few times. The chain carries TRBV4-3 and TRBJ2-5; D is perhaps TRBD1 or TRBD2 (6 bases each). The CDR3 has 15 amino acids. V was cut by 0 bases and J by 5 bases, with 13 bases left in between. Germline lookup yields CDR1 LGHNA and CDR2 YSLEER. CDR3 DNA: TGCGCCAGCAGCCAAGATAGGGGGGAAGGCGAGACCCAGTACTTC. It codes for CASSQDRGEGETQYF.

Ten or more counts support this clonotype. J is TRBJ2-3 and V is TRBV29-1; perhaps TRBD2 as D (6 bases). CDR3 length equals 15 residues. V was clipped by 5 bases and J by 2 bases, with 17 bases between them. Germline CDR1 reads SQVTM; CDR2 reads ANQGSEA. CDR3 sequence (DNA): TGCAGCGTTATTATCAGGAGGGCCTTCACAGATACGCAGTATTTT. As protein: CSVIIRRAFTDTQYF.

This chain joins TRBV24-1 and TRBJ1-2; D remains unclear. The CDR3 has 11 amino acids. The ends were cut back, 6 bases at V and 3 bases at J, with 4 bases in the middle. Germline V gene lookup returns CDR1 KGHDR and CDR2 SFDVKD. CDR3 in DNA: TGTGCCACCAGTTCGTACTATGGCTACACCTTC. Translation gives CATSSYYGYTF.

This clonotype showed up just a few times. This chain joins TRBV20-1 and TRBJ2-1; the D gene is possibly TRBD2 (5 bases). Trimming shortened V by 6 bases and J by 4 bases, and 19 bases separated the two germline ends. The CDR3 sequence is 15 residues long. Germline values: CDR1 DFQATT, CDR2 SNEGSKA (reference sequence). Here the CDR3 reads CSAPHEGPLYNEQFF. CDR3 nucleotides: TGCAGTGCGCCCCATGAGGGTCCCTTATACAATGAGCAGTTCTTC.